The present TCR beta chain was sequenced within a study of T-cell memory formation after mild COVID-19. The CDR3 runs to 15 residues. Looked up from germline, CDR1 is MNHEY and CDR2 is SVGEGT. Losses at the gene ends were 6 bases for V and 5 bases for J; bases not matched to a gene: 8. MiXCR, applied by TCRdb to the 5' RACE reads, yields one record per CDR3 protein. The sample has roughly 250,000 distinct CDR3 sequences; about a sixth are singletons. This TCR was sampled from a man aged 18-30 years who had mild COVID-19 (a few samples of this study predate the infection). Cell type and time point are not known. The chain joins TRBV6-2 or TRBV6-3 to TRBJ2-5; 11 bases align to TRBD2. The sample comprised PBMCs or a T cell subset sorted from them (not recorded which). The CDR3 spells CASSYSGGAWETQYF. As DNA, the CDR3 is TGTGCCAGCAGCTATAGCGGGGGGGCCTGGGAGACCCAGTACTTC.